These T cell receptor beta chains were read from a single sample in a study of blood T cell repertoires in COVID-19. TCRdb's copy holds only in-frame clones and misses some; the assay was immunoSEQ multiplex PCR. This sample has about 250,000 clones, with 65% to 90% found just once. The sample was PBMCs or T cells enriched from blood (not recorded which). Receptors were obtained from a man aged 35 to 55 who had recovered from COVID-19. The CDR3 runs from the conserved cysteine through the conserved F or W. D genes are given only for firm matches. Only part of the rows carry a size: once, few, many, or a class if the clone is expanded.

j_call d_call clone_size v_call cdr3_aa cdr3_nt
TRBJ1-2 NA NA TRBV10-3 CAISKKSEGSSGYGYTF TGTGCCATCAGTAAAAAAAGCGAGGGCAGCTCTGGCTATGGCTACACCTTC
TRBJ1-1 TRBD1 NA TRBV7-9 CASSVGTGRNTVAFF TGTGCCAGCAGCGTGGGGACAGGGCGGAACACTGTAGCTTTCTTT
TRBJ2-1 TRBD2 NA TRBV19 CASSTGGRHQFF TGTGCCAGTAGTACCGGCGGGAGACACCAGTTCTTC
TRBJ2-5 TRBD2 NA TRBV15 CATSSGGTSGGEETQYF TGTGCCACCAGCAGCGGAGGGACTAGCGGGGGGGAAGAGACCCAGTACTTC
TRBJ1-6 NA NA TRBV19 CASSLRAVNSPLHF TGTGCCAGTAGTTTGCGGGCCGTTAATTCACCCCTCCACTTT
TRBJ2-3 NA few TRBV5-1 CASSFRGPSTDTQYF TGCGCCAGCAGCTTTCGAGGGCCTAGCACAGATACGCAGTATTTT
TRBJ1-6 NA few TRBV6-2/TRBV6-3 CASSPFRGTYNSPLHF TGTGCCAGCAGCCCCTTCAGGGGAACCTATAATTCACCCCTCCACTTT
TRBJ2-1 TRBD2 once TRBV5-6 CASSLGLAGVNEQFF TGTGCCAGCAGCTTGGGACTAGCGGGAGTCAATGAGCAGTTCTTC
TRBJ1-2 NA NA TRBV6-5 CASRPTPLTGYGYTF TGTGCCAGCAGACCTACTCCCCTAACAGGGTATGGCTACACCTTC
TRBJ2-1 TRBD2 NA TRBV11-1 CASSLLAGVYGNEQFF TGTGCCAGCAGCCTGCTAGCGGGAGTCTATGGCAATGAGCAGTTCTTC
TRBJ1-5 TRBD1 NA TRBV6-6 CASSYDRAAPQHF TGTGCCAGCAGTTACGACAGGGCTGCGCCCCAGCATTTT
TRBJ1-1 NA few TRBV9 CASSVLRGMDTEAFF TGTGCCAGCAGCGTACTCAGGGGCATGGACACTGAAGCTTTCTTT
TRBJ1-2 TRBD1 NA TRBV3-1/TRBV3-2 CASSQEVGTAYGYTF TGTGCCAGCAGCCAAGAGGTCGGGACAGCCTATGGCTACACCTTC